Presented here are 31 T cell receptor beta chains from one specimen sequenced in a study of shared clonotypes between healthy human individuals. TCRdb's copy holds only in-frame clones and misses some; the assay was immunoSEQ multiplex PCR. The sample yields 2 million to 2.5 million clones, 90% to 95% seen once. Sequencing was done on a sample of naive CD4+ T cells from PBMCs. The subset was: CD45RA+ positively selected. Source of these receptors: a man younger than 35 in good health. Some clones in this sample may be carry-over from other donors' samples.

The rearrangement joins TRBV7-2 to TRBJ2-2, with D possibly being TRBD2 (5 bases). The CDR3 extends over 14 amino acids. V was clipped by 1 base and J by 4 bases, with 7 bases between them. CDR1 and CDR2 (germline): SGHTA, FQGNSA. The CDR3 spells CASSLVGATGELFF. The CDR3 region has the DNA TGTGCCAGCAGCTTAGTGGGAGCCACCGGGGAGCTGTTTTTT.

This chain joins TRBV6-6 and TRBJ1-2, with D possibly being TRBD1 (5 bases). Germline CDR1 MNHNY, CDR2 SVGAGI (reference sequence). The CDR3 is 12 amino acids. The V and J ends lost 4 bases and 7 bases respectively, with 10 bases between them. The CDR3 here is CASSSSGGGYTF. As DNA, the CDR3 is TGTGCCAGCAGTTCGTCGGGGGGTGGCTACACCTTC.

The rearrangement uses TRBV30 and TRBJ2-7; 10 nucleotides match TRBD1. The germline V gene has CDR1 GTSNPN and CDR2 SVGIG (reference sequence). The J segment lost 5 bases and the V segment lost 2 bases, leaving 6 bases of the junction unmatched. The CDR3 extends over 14 amino acids. The CDR3 loop reads CAWSTTGGLNEQYF. The CDR3, as DNA: TGTGCCTGGAGTACGACAGGGGGCTTAAACGAGCAGTACTTC.

J is TRBJ2-6 and V is TRBV5-6; D not resolved. The V and J ends lost 0 bases and 5 bases respectively, with 12 bases between them. This CDR3 spans 16 amino acids. Germline-derived CDR1 and CDR2 are SGHDT and YYEEEE. CDR3 loop: CASSLDPRLWANVLTF. The CDR3 DNA reads as TGTGCCAGCAGCTTGGACCCACGTCTCTGGGCCAACGTCCTGACTTTC.

Comments on this clone: The same CDR3 can be traced to other DNA sequences in this sample. The genes are TRBV11-3 and TRBJ1-3, with D hard to call. The germline V gene encodes CDR1 SGHNT and CDR2 YENEEA. V was clipped by 5 bases and J by 7 bases, with 12 bases between them. This CDR3 comprises 13 residues. The CDR3 DNA sequence: TGTGCCAGCAGCAAAAGGGATGGGAACACCATATATTTT. This codes for CASSKRDGNTIYF.

This chain joins TRBV28 and TRBJ2-7; TRBD1 matches 11 bases. V was pared by 5 bases and J by 3 bases, with 9 bases of the junction left unmatched. The CDR3 totals 16 residues. Germline V gene sequence: CDR1 MDHEN, CDR2 SYDVKM. CDR3 DNA sequence: TGTGCCAGCAGTCCTATTGGACAGGGGGCGAACTACGAGCAGTACTTC. This encodes CASSPIGQGANYEQYF.

This chain joins TRBV14 and TRBJ1-1; weak D call: TRBD1 (5 bases). The germline CDR1 and CDR2 sequences are SGHDN and FVKESK. The CDR3 has 13 residues. V dropped 5 bases and J dropped 11 bases, with 18 bases sitting between them. CDR3 sequence (DNA): TGTGCCAGCAGCGCCTTCGGGACGGACGGGGCTTTCTTT. This codes for CASSAFGTDGAFF.

The genes are TRBV19 and TRBJ2-3, with a tentative D call TRBD1 (5 bases). CDR1 and CDR2 (germline): LNHDA, SQIVND (reference sequence). This CDR3 comprises 14 residues. V lost 7 bases and J 0 bases, leaving 11 bases between the germline ends. As DNA, the CDR3 is TGTGCCAGTACCAGGGCCGTTAGCACAGATACGCAGTATTTT. Translating gives CASTRAVSTDTQYF.

This clone was seen a single time. The rearrangement links TRBV5-5 to TRBJ2-5; weak D call: TRBD1 (5 bases). CDR1 and CDR2 (germline): SGHKS, YYEKEE (reference sequence). The V and J ends lost 3 bases and 5 bases respectively, with 17 bases between them. The CDR3 has 15 amino acids. The CDR3 DNA is TGTGCCAGCAGCTCCAGCCCAGGGATTAGGGAGACCCAGTACTTC. Translation: CASSSSPGIRETQYF. Full variable domain (outside the CDR3, taken from reference TRBV5-5 and TRBJ2-5): DAGVTQSPTHLIKTRGQQVTLRCSPISGHKSVSWYQQVLGQGPQFIFQYYEKEERGRGNFPDRFSARQFPNYSSELNVNALLLGDSALYLCASSSSPGIRETQYFGPGTRLLVL.

V is TRBV6-5 and J is TRBJ2-5; no reliable D call. The germline V gene has CDR1 MNHEY and CDR2 SVGAGI. The CDR3 is 14 amino acids. Trimming stripped 6 bases from V and 4 bases from J, with 15 bases between. As DNA, the CDR3 is TGTGCCAGCAGGGAACCGCACCGATCAGAGACCCAGTACTTC. This sequence encodes CASREPHRSETQYF.

The gene calls are TRBV6-5 and TRBJ1-2; D might be TRBD1 (6 bases). Germline V gives CDR1 MNHEY, CDR2 SVGAGI. V gave up 5 bases and J gave up 2 bases, with 9 bases separating them. The CDR3 runs to 13 residues. CDR3 loop: CASSEQGNYGYTF. In nucleotides, the CDR3 is TGTGCCAGCAGTGAACAGGGAAACTATGGCTACACCTTC.

This clone turned up a few times. Other DNA sequences in the same sample also yield this CDR3. The V call is TRBV7-9, the J call TRBJ1-1, with TRBD1 matching 8 bases. The V and J ends lost 0 bases and 4 bases, in that order; junction bases with no gene match: 1. The CDR3 length is 14 residues. Germline CDR1 and CDR2: SEHNR and FQNEAQ (reference sequence). DNA for the CDR3: TGTGCCAGCAGCTTAGCAACAGGGGGCACTGAAGCTTTCTTT. It translates to CASSLATGGTEAFF. Drawing the rest from reference TRBV7-9 and TRBJ1-1, the complete variable domain is DTGVSQNPRHKITKRGQNVTFRCDPISEHNRLYWYRQTLGQGPEFLTYFQNEAQLEKSRLLSDRFSAERPKGSFSTLEIQRTEQGDSAMYLCASSLATGGTEAFFGQGTRLTVV.

The gene calls are TRBV28 and TRBJ2-5, with TRBD1 identical over 9 bases. From germline, CDR1 is MDHEN and CDR2 SYDVKM. The CDR3 totals 15 residues. V lost 6 bases, J lost 5 bases, and 10 bases stayed unmatched. CDR3 nucleotide sequence: TGTGCCAGCAGCCACTACGGACAGGGGAGGGAGACCCAGTACTTC. Amino acid sequence: CASSHYGQGRETQYF.

This chain joins TRBV4-1 and TRBJ2-7; tentative D call: TRBD1 (5 bases). V gave up 1 base and J gave up 2 bases, with 12 bases separating them. The germline V gene encodes CDR1 MGHRA and CDR2 YSYEKL. This CDR3 has 15 amino acids. The DNA for the CDR3 is TGCGCCAGCAGCCAAGGACCGACAGTCACCTACGAGCAGTACTTC. The encoded protein is CASSQGPTVTYEQYF.

This clone was found once. The chain carries TRBV6-1 and TRBJ1-3; maybe TRBD1 (6 bases). CDR1 and CDR2 from the germline V gene are MNHNS and SASEGT. The CDR3 has 16 amino acids. The germline V and J ends were trimmed by 2 bases and 4 bases, with 15 bases remaining between them. The CDR3 nucleotides read TGTGCCAGCAGTGAAAATCCCCAGGGGTCCGGAAACACCATATATTTT. Amino acid sequence: CASSENPQGSGNTIYF.

The genes are TRBV19 and TRBJ1-3, with D possibly TRBD1 on 5 matching bases. CDR1 and CDR2 (germline): LNHDA, SQIVND (reference sequence). CDR3 size: 13 residues. Trimming left V 9 bases short and J 0 bases short, with 9 bases between. The CDR3 is CASGDYSGNTIYF. As DNA, the CDR3 is TGTGCCAGCGGGGACTACTCTGGAAACACCATATATTTT.

The gene calls are TRBV5-1 and TRBJ1-2, with TRBD1 identical over 7 bases. Germline V CDR1 and CDR2: SGHRS, YFSETQ. The CDR3 is made up of 17 amino acids. V shed 3 bases and J 3 bases; nucleotides not matched to a gene: 14. CDR3 coding DNA: TGCGCCAGCAGCTCCCGGGACAGAGTTTTTCAGGACTATGGCTACACCTTC. Protein: CASSSRDRVFQDYGYTF.

The rearrangement joins TRBV5-1 to TRBJ1-4; D uncertain. Trimming took off 0 bases at V and 11 bases at J, with 17 bases between the two ends. The CDR3 consists of 15 residues. From germline, CDR1 is SGHRS and CDR2 YFSETQ. For the CDR3, the DNA is TGCGCCAGCAGCTTGGCCTTGGACCCGGGAGGCAAACTGTTTTTT. It specifies CASSLALDPGGKLFF.

This clone occurred once. This chain joins TRBV12-5 and TRBJ1-1, with 12 bases identical to TRBD1. The CDR3 covers 16 residues. Germline V CDR1 and CDR2: LGHNT, FRNRAP. Losses at the gene ends were 4 bases for V and 4 bases for J; bases not matched to a gene: 7. The CDR3 region is CASGSRLGQGATEAFF. The CDR3 nucleotides read TGTGCTAGTGGTTCAAGGCTGGGACAGGGGGCCACTGAAGCTTTCTTT.

The chain has TRBV5-1 and TRBJ2-7; 7 positions agree with TRBD1. Germline V gene sequence: CDR1 SGHRS, CDR2 YFSETQ. V shed 2 bases and J 2 bases; nucleotides not matched to a gene: 4. The CDR3 consists of 14 residues. Here the CDR3 reads CASSFNRGPYEQYF. CDR3 coding DNA: TGCGCCAGCAGCTTCAACAGGGGTCCCTACGAGCAGTACTTC.

V is TRBV27 and J is TRBJ2-5, with 10 nucleotides matching TRBD1. CDR3 size: 15 residues. The germline V gene encodes CDR1 MNHEY and CDR2 SMNVEV (reference sequence). V was clipped by 7 bases and J by 7 bases; unmatched bases: 12. As DNA, the CDR3 is TGTGCCAGCACTTCGTCCGGGACAGGGGATGTGACCCAGTACTTC. Amino acids: CASTSSGTGDVTQYF.

This chain connects TRBV25-1 to TRBJ2-1, with 8 bases matching TRBD2. Germline loops: CDR1 MGHDK, CDR2 SYGVNS. The J segment lost 7 bases and the V segment lost 8 bases, leaving 7 bases of the junction unmatched. This CDR3 comprises 13 residues. The CDR3 DNA reads as TGTGCCAGCGGTTTAGCGGGGACAAATGAGCAGTTCTTC. It yields the protein CASGLAGTNEQFF.

The rearrangement joins TRBV7-2 to TRBJ2-4; 7 bases match TRBD2. This CDR3 is 18 amino acids long. Trimming cost V 2 bases and J 1 base; bases outside gene matches: 11. The germline gives CDR1 SGHTA, CDR2 FQGNSA. CDR3 nucleotide sequence: TGTGCCAGCAGCTTAATGCGGGAGCGTCTCGGGGCCAAAAACATTCAGTACTTC. This translates into CASSLMRERLGAKNIQYF.

The J gene is TRBJ2-6, the V gene TRBV28; TRBD1 agrees at 9 bases. V gave up 6 bases and J gave up 1 base; unmatched junction bases: 4. Germline V gene lookup returns CDR1 MDHEN and CDR2 SYDVKM. This CDR3 is built from 16 residues. The CDR3, as DNA: TGTGCCAGCAGCTCCGGGACAGGGTCTGGGGCCAACGTCCTGACTTTC. It translates to CASSSGTGSGANVLTF.

This chain uses TRBV5-1 with TRBJ2-1; possibly TRBD1 or TRBD2 for D (6 bases each). With 0 bases removed from V and 8 bases from J, the gap between germline ends came to 12 bases. The CDR3 is 14 amino acids. Germline values: CDR1 SGHRS, CDR2 YFSETQ. The CDR3 DNA is TGCGCCAGCAGCTTGGCCCGGGGGCGGGATGAGCAGTTCTTC. Translating gives CASSLARGRDEQFF.

The chain is built from TRBV30 and TRBJ2-7; possibly TRBD2 for D (5 bases). The CDR3 is 11 amino acids. CDR1 and CDR2 (germline): GTSNPN, SVGIG (reference sequence). V lost 3 bases and J 8 bases, leaving 11 bases between the germline ends. The CDR3 protein is CAWRDRGKQYF. The CDR3 DNA is TGTGCCTGGAGAGACCGGGGAAAGCAGTACTTC.

This chain connects TRBV18 to TRBJ2-2; D might be TRBD1 (5 bases). The germline gives CDR1 KGHSH, CDR2 LQKENI. Trimming cost V 0 bases and J 1 base, with 9 bases left between them. CDR3 length: 16 residues. CDR3 residues: CASSPPTGLNTGELFF. The CDR3 DNA is TGTGCCAGCTCACCACCCACAGGCCTGAACACCGGGGAGCTGTTTTTT.

J is TRBJ2-2 and V is TRBV19; TRBD2 might be the D (5 bases). The ends were cut back, 6 bases at V and 5 bases at J, with 19 bases in the middle. The CDR3 has 16 residues. Per the germline V gene, CDR1 is LNHDA and CDR2 is SQIVND (reference sequence). The CDR3 DNA sequence: TGTGCCAGTAGGAGAGACTACAGAGTTCTTACCGGGGAGCTGTTTTTT. The encoded protein is CASRRDYRVLTGELFF.

The chain links TRBV6-6 to TRBJ1-5, with D perhaps TRBD1 (6 bases). Germline V gene sequence: CDR1 MNHNY, CDR2 SVGAGI (reference sequence). The length of the CDR3 is 13 residues. The germline V and J ends were trimmed by 4 bases and 9 bases, with 13 bases remaining between them. The DNA for the CDR3 is TGTGCCAGCAGTTCCCAGGGACATCTGCCCCAGCATTTT. It is translated as CASSSQGHLPQHF.

This chain joins TRBV28 and TRBJ2-3; D is undetermined. The CDR3 spans 12 residues. Trimming left V 6 bases short and J 2 bases short, with 6 bases between. Germline values: CDR1 MDHEN, CDR2 SYDVKM. The CDR3 protein is CASSAITDTQYF. CDR3 sequence (DNA): TGTGCCAGCAGCGCCATCACAGATACGCAGTATTTT.

The chain joins TRBV27 to TRBJ2-7; 9 bases map to TRBD2. The CDR3 spans 13 residues. V was clipped by 6 bases and J by 2 bases; unmatched bases: 2. CDR1 and CDR2 from the germline V gene are MNHEY and SMNVEV (reference sequence). CDR3 nucleotide sequence: TGTGCCAGCAGGGCTAGCGGGACCTACGAGCAGTACTTC. This encodes CASRASGTYEQYF.